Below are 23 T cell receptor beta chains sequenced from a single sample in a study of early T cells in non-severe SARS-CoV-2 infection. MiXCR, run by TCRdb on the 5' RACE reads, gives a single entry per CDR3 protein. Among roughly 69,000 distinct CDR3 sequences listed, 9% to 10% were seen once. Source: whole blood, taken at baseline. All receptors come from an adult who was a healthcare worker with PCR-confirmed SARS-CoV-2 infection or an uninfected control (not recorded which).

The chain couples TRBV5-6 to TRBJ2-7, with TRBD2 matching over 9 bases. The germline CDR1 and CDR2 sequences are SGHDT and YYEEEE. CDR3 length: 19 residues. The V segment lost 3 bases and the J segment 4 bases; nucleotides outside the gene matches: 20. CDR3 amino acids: CASSWRIFQGSGRMYEQYF. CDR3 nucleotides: TGTGCCAGCAGCTGGAGGATTTTCCAGGGCAGCGGGAGGATGTACGAGCAGTACTTC.

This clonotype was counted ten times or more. The DNA for the CDR3 is TGTGCCAGCAGATCGACTAGCGGCGCCTCCTACGAGCAGTACTTC. It codes for CASRSTSGASYEQYF. The chain is built from TRBV5-6 and TRBJ2-7, with TRBD2 matching over 9 bases. Looked up from germline, CDR1 is SGHDT and CDR2 is YYEEEE. The junction had 6 bases not matched to a gene; V was cut back by 5 bases and J by 0 bases. The CDR3 consists of 15 residues.

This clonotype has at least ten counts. CDR3 sequence reads: CASSIQAPGGFGNEQFF. The CDR3 nucleotides are TGTGCCAGCAGCATCCAGGCGCCAGGCGGTTTCGGCAATGAGCAGTTCTTC. V and J are TRBV7-2 and TRBJ2-1, with D uncertain. V lost 5 bases to trimming and J lost 6 bases, with 23 bases between them. Germline lookup yields CDR1 SGHTA and CDR2 FQGNSA. The CDR3 runs 17 residues.

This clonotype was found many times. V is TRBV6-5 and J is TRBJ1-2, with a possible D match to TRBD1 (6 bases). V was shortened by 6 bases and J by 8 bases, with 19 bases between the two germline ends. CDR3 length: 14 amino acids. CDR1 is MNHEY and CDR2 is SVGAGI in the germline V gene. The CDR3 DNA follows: TGTGCCAGCAGCTCCAGGGGACTGGCTATAGGCTACACCTTC. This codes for CASSSRGLAIGYTF.

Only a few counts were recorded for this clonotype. CDR3 DNA sequence: TGTGCCAGCAGCCACAGGGTTTCCTACAATGAGCAGTTCTTC. Translated, it gives CASSHRVSYNEQFF. The V and J genes are TRBV3-1 and TRBJ2-1, with a possible D match to TRBD1 (5 bases). The germline V gene has CDR1 LGHDT and CDR2 YNNKEL (reference sequence). The CDR3 consists of 14 residues. V dropped 3 bases and J dropped 1 base, with 7 bases sitting between them.

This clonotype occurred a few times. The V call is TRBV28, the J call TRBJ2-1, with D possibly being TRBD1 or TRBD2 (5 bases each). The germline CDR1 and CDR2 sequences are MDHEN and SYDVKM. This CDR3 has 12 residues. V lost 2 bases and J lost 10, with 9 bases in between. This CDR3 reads CASSLRDGEQFF. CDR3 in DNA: TGTGCCAGCAGTTTAAGGGACGGGGAGCAGTTCTTC.

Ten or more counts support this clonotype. In DNA, the CDR3 is TGCAGTGCTCCGGAACCGCCGGGGGAGACCCAGTACTTC. Translation gives CSAPEPPGETQYF. The chain recombines TRBV20-1 with TRBJ2-5, with a weak D call TRBD2 (5 bases). Germline lookup yields CDR1 DFQATT and CDR2 SNEGSKA (reference sequence). Deletions cut 5 bases from V and 5 bases from J, with 15 bases between. The CDR3 length is 13 residues.

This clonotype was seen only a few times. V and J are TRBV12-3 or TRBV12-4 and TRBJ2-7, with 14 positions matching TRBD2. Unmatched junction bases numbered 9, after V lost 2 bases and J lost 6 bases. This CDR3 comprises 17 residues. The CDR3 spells CASSLCPTSGRACEQYF. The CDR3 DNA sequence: TGTGCCAGCAGTTTATGCCCGACTAGCGGGAGGGCTTGCGAGCAGTACTTC.

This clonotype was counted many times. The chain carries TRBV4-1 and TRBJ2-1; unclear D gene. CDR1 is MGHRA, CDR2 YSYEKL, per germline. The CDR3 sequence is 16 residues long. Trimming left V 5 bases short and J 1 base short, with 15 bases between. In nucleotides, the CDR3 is TGCGCCAGCAGCACCAGAGAAGCCCTATCCTACAATGAGCAGTTCTTC. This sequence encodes CASSTREALSYNEQFF.

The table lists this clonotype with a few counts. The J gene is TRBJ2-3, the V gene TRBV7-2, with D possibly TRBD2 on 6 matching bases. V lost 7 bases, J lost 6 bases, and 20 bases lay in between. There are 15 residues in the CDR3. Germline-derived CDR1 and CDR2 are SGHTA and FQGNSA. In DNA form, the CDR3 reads TGTGCCAGCAACGCGGGACCGCAAATCCGGGATACGCAGTATTTT. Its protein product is CASNAGPQIRDTQYF.

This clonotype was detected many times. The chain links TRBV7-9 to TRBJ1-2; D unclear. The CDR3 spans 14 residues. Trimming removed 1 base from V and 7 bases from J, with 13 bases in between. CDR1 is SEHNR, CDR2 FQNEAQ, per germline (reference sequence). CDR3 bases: TGTGCCAGCAGCTTAGAGGGTTTCCAGTTTGGCTACACCTTC. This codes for CASSLEGFQFGYTF.

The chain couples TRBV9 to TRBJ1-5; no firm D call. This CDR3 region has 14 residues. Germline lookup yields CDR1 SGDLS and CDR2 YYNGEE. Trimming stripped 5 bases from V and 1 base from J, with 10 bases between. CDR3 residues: CASSGGGSNQPQHF. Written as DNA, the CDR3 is TGTGCCAGCAGTGGAGGCGGGAGCAATCAGCCCCAGCATTTT.

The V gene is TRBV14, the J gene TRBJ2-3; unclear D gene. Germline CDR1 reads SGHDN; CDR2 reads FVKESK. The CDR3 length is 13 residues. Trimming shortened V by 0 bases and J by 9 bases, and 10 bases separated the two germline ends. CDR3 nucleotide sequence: TGTGCCAGCAGCCAAGATATCGGTCCCACGCAGTATTTT. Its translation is CASSQDIGPTQYF.

The CDR3 is CSARVTSGRITDFYEQYF. CDR3 coding DNA: TGCAGTGCTAGAGTGACTAGCGGGAGAATCACGGATTTTTACGAGCAGTACTTC. J is TRBJ2-7 and V is TRBV20-1, with 12 bases identical to TRBD2. Germline V gene lookup returns CDR1 DFQATT and CDR2 SNEGSKA (reference sequence). This CDR3 region has 18 residues. The V segment lost 1 base and the J segment 4 bases; nucleotides outside the gene matches: 14.

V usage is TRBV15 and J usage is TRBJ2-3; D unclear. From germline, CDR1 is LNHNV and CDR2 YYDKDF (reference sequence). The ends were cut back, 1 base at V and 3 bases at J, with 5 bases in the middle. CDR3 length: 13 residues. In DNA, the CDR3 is TGTGCCACCAGCAGAGTTCGAACAGATACGCAGTATTTT. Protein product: CATSRVRTDTQYF.

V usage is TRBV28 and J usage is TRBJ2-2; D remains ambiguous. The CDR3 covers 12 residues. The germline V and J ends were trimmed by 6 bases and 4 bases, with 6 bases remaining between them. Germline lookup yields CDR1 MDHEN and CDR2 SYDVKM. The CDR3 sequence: CASSRLTGELFF. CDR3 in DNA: TGTGCCAGCAGCAGACTCACCGGGGAGCTGTTTTTT.

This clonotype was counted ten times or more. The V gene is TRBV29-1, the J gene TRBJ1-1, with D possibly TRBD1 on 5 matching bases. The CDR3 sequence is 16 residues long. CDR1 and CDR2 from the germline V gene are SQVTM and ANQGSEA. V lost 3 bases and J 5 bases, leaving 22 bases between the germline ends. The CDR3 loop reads CSVDGPQGAVGTEAFF. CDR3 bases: TGCAGCGTTGATGGTCCCCAAGGGGCTGTCGGGACTGAAGCTTTCTTT.

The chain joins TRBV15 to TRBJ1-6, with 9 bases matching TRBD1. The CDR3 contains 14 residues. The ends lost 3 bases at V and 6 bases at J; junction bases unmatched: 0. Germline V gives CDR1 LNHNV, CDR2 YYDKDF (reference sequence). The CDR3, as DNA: TGTGCCACCAGCAGGGGACAGGGTAATTCACCCCTCCACTTT. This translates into CATSRGQGNSPLHF.

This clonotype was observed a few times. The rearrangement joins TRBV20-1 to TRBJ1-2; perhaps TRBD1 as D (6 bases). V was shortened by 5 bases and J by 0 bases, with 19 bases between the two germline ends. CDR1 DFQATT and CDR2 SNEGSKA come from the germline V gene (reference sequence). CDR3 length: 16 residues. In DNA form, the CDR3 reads TGCAGTGCTTCACCGCCCGACAGGCAATCTAACTATGGCTACACCTTC. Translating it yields CSASPPDRQSNYGYTF.

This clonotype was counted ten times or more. The CDR3 DNA sequence: TGTGCCAGTACGGACGGATACGAGCAGTACTTC. Encoded protein: CASTDGYEQYF. The rearrangement joins TRBV28 to TRBJ2-7; D not resolved. Germline lookup yields CDR1 MDHEN and CDR2 SYDVKM. CDR3 size: 11 residues. The germline V and J ends were trimmed by 9 bases and 4 bases, with 10 bases remaining between them.

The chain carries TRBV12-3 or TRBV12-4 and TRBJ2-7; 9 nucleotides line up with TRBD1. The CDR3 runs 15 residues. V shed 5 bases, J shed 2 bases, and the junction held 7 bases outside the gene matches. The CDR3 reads CASSREGQGPYEQYF. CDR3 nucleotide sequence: TGTGCCAGCAGTCGAGAGGGACAGGGTCCCTACGAGCAGTACTTC.

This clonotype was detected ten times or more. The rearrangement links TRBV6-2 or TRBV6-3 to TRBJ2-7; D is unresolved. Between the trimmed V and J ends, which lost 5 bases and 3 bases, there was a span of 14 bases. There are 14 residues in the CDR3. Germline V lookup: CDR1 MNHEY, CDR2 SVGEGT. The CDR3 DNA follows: TGTGCCAGCAGTATTGGGCCCACGGGCTACGAGCAGTACTTC. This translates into CASSIGPTGYEQYF.

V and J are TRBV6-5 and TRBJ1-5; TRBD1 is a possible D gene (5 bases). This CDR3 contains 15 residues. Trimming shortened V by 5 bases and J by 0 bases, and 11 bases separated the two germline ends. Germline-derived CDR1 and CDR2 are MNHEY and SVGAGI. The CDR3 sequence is CASSATEPSNQPQHF. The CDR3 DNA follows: TGTGCCAGCAGTGCGACAGAACCTAGCAATCAGCCCCAGCATTTT.